Sequencing of this TCR beta chain was carried out in a study of shared clonotypes between healthy human individuals. Study summary: For every donor, three CD4 naive, three CD4 memory, two CD8 naive and one CD8 memory plates were used. General study points: Clonotypes that were shared across a handful of donors made up around 5% of naive CD4 clonotypes.

In regard to this clone: Its specificity is not known.

For every subset, genomic DNA was evenly distributed across several immunoSEQ plates. The protocol was immunoSEQ multiplex PCR, while the TCRdb copy is restricted to in-frame clones and leaves out a portion. The table has 1,500,000 or so clones, approximately 98.5% seen once. The sequencing sample was made of naive CD4+ T cells sorted from blood. The subset here: CD45RA+ positively selected. The TCR was taken from a man aged 25 to 45 in good health.

CDR3 coding DNA: TGTGCCAGCAGCTTGGTCGGCAGCTTAAGCTCCTACGAGCAGTACTTC. It codes for CASSLVGSLSSYEQYF. This chain links TRBV5-5 with TRBJ2-7, with unresolved D. Between the trimmed V and J ends, which lost 0 bases and 0 bases, there was a span of 13 bases. Germline V gene sequence: CDR1 SGHKS, CDR2 YYEKEE (reference sequence). The CDR3 length is 16 residues. The full variable domain, rest sourced from reference TRBV5-5 and TRBJ2-7, is DAGVTQSPTHLIKTRGQQVTLRCSPISGHKSVSWYQQVLGQGPQFIFQYYEKEERGRGNFPDRFSARQFPNYSSELNVNALLLGDSALYLCASSLVGSLSSYEQYFGPGTRLTVT.